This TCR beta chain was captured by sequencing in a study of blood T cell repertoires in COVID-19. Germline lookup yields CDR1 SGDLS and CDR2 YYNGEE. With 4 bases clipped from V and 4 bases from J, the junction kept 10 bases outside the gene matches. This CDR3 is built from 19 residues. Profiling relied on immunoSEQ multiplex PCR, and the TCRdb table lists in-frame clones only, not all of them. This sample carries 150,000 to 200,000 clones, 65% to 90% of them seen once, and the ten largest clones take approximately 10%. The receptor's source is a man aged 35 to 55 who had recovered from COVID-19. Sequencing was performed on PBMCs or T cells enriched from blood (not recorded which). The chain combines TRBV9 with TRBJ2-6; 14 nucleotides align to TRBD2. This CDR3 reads CASSTGLAGGEKGANVLTF. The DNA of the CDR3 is TGTGCCAGCAGCACCGGACTAGCGGGAGGAGAAAAAGGGGCCAACGTCCTGACTTTC.